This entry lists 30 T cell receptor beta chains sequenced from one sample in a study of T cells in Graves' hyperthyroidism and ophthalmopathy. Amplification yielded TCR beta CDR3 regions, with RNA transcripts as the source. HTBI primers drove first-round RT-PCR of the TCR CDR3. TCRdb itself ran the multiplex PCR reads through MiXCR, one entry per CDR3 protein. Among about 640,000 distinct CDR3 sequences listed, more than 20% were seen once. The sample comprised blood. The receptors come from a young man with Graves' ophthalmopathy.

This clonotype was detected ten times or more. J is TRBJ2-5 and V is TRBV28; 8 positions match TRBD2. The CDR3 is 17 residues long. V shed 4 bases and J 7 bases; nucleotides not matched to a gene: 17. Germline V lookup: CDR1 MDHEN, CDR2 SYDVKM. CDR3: CASSWGGLAGRVGTQYF. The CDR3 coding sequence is TGTGCCAGCAGTTGGGGGGGCTTAGCGGGACGAGTGGGGACCCAGTACTTC.

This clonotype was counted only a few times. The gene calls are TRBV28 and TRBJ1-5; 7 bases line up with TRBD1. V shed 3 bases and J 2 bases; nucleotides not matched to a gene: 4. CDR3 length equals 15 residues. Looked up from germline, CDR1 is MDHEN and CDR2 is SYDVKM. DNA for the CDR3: TGTGCCAGCAGTTTGGGTGACAGGGGCAATCAGCCCCAGCATTTT. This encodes CASSLGDRGNQPQHF.

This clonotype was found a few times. CDR3 protein: CASTRDGRNYGYTF. In DNA form, the CDR3 reads TGTGCCAGCACCCGGGACGGGAGAAACTATGGCTACACCTTC. The chain recombines TRBV7-9 with TRBJ1-2; tentatively, D is TRBD1 (5 bases). The CDR3 extends over 14 amino acids. In germline, CDR1 is SEHNR, CDR2 FQNEAQ (reference sequence). V lost 7 bases and J lost 2, with 14 bases in between. Filled out from reference TRBV7-9 and TRBJ1-2, the complete variable domain reads DTGVSQNPRHKITKRGQNVTFRCDPISEHNRLYWYRQTLGQGPEFLTYFQNEAQLEKSRLLSDRFSAERPKGSFSTLEIQRTEQGDSAMYLCASTRDGRNYGYTFGSGTRLTVV.

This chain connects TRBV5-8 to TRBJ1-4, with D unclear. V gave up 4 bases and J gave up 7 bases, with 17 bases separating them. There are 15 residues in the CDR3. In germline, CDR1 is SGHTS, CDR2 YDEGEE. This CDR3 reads CASSPLSGGREKLFF. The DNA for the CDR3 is TGTGCCAGCAGCCCCCTATCGGGAGGCCGTGAAAAACTGTTTTTT. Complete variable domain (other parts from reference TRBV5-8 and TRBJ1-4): EAGVTQSPTHLIKTRGQQATLRCSPISGHTSVYWYQQALGLGLQFLLWYDEGEERNRGNFPPRFSGRQFPNYSSELNVNALELEDSALYLCASSPLSGGREKLFFGSGTQLSVL.

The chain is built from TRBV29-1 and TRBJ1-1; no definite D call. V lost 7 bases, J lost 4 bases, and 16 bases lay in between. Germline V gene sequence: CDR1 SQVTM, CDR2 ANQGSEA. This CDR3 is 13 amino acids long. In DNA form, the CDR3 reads TGCAGCGGAGGGCAGAGAGGGCTCACTGAAGCTTTCTTT. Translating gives CSGGQRGLTEAFF.

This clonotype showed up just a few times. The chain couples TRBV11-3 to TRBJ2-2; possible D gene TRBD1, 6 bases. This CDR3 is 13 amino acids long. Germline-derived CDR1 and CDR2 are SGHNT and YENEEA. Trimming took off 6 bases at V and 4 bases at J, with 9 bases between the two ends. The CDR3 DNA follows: TGTGCCAGCAGGGACAGTAGCACCGGGGAGCTGTTTTTT. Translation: CASRDSSTGELFF.

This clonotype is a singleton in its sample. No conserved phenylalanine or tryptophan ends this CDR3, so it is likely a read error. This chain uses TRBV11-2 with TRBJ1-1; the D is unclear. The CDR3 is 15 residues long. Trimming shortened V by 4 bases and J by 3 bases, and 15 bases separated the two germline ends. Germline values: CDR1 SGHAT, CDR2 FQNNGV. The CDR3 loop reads CASSSSDGRDTEAFS. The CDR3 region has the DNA TGTGCCAGCAGCTCAAGCGACGGGAGGGACACTGAAGCTTTCTCT.

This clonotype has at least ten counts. The CDR3 spells CAWSVLSQLRANYGYTF. CDR3 DNA: TGTGCCTGGAGTGTATTATCCCAATTGCGAGCTAACTATGGCTACACCTTC. V usage is TRBV30 and J usage is TRBJ1-2; D gene ambiguous. This CDR3 region has 17 residues. The V gene lost 0 bases and the J gene lost 0 bases, with 17 bases spanning the gap. Looked up from germline, CDR1 is GTSNPN and CDR2 is SVGIG (reference sequence).

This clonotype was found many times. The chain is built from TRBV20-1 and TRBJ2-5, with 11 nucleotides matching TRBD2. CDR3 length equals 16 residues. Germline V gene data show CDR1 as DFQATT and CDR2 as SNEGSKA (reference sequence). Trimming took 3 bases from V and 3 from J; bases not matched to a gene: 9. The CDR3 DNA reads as TGCAGTGCTAGCCCACTACTAGCGGGAGTTGAAGAGACCCAGTACTTC. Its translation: CSASPLLAGVEETQYF.

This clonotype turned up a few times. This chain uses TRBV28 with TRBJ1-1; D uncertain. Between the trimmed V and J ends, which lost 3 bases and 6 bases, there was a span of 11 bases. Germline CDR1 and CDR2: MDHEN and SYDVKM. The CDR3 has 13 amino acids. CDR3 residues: CASSLPGVAEAFF. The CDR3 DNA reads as TGTGCCAGCAGTTTGCCGGGTGTCGCTGAAGCTTTCTTT.

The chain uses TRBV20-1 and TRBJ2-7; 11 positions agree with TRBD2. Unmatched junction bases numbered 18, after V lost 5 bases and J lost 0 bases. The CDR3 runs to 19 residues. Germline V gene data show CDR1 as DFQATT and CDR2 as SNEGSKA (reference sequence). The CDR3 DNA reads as TGCAGTGCTCGACCCTTCCCGGGACTAGCGGACGAAAGCTCCTACGAGCAGTACTTC. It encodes CSARPFPGLADESSYEQYF.

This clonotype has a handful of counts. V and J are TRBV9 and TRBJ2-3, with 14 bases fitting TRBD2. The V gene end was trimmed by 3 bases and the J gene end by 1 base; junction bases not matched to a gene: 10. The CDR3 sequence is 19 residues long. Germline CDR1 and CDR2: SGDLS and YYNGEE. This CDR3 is CASSGDPPGLAGGTDTQYF. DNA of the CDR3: TGTGCCAGCAGCGGAGACCCACCGGGACTAGCGGGAGGCACAGATACGCAGTATTTT.

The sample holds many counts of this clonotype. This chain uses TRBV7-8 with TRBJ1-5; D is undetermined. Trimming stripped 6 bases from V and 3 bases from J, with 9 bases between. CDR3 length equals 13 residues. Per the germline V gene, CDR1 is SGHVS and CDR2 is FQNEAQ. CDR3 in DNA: TGTGCCAGCAGTTTGCGGTCCAATCAGCCCCAGCATTTT. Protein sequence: CASSLRSNQPQHF.

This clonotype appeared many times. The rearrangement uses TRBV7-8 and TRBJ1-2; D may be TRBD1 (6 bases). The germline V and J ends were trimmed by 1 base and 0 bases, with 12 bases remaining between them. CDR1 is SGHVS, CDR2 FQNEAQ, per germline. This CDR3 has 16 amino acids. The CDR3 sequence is CASSLEGGFPNYGYTF. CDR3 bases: TGTGCCAGCAGCTTAGAGGGGGGATTCCCTAACTATGGCTACACCTTC.

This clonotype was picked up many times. CDR3 DNA sequence: TGCAGTCCCCCCAGGATCTTGCTAGGGAATGAGCAGTTCTTC. It translates to CSPPRILLGNEQFF. The chain carries TRBV20-1 and TRBJ2-1, with unresolved D. The CDR3 consists of 14 residues. In germline, CDR1 is DFQATT, CDR2 SNEGSKA (reference sequence). The V end was cut by 8 bases, the J end by 7 bases, with 21 bases between.

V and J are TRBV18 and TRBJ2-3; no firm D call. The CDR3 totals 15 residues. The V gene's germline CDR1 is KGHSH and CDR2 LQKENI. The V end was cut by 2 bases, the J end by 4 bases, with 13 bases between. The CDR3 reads CASSPTLGAPDTQYF. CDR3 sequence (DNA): TGTGCCAGCTCACCAACTTTGGGCGCCCCAGATACGCAGTATTTT.

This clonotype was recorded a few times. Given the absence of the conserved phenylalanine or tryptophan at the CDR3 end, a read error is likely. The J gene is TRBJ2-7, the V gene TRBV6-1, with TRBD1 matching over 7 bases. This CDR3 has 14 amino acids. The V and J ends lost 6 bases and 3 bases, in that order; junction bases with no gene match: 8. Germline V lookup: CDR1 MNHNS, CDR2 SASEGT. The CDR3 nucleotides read TGTGCCAGCAGATCAGGACAGGCTCACTACGAGCAGTACCTC. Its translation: CASRSGQAHYEQYL.

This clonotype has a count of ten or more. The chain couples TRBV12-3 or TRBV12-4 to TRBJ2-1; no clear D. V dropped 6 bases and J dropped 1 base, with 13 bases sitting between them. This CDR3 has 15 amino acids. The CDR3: CASRAQTGSYNEQFF. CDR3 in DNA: TGTGCCAGCAGGGCCCAGACTGGTTCCTACAATGAGCAGTTCTTC.

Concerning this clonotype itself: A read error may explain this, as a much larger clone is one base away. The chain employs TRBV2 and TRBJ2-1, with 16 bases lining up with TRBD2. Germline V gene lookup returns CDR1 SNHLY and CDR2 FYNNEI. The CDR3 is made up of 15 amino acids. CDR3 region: CSSLWGLAGGNEQFF. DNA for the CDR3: TGTTCCAGCCTTTGGGGACTAGCGGGAGGGAATGAGCAGTTCTTC.

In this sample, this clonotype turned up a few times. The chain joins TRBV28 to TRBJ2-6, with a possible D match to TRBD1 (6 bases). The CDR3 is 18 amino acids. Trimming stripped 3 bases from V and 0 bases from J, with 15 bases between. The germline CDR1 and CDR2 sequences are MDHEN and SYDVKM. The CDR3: CASSLGTGSRSGANVLTF. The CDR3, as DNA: TGTGCCAGCAGTTTGGGAACAGGGTCGCGCTCTGGGGCCAACGTCCTGACTTTC.

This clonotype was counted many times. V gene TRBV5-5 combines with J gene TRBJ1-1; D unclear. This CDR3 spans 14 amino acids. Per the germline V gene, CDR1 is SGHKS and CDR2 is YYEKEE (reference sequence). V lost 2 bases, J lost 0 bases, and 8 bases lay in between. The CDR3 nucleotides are TGTGCCAGCAGCTTCGGGGATCTGAACACTGAAGCTTTCTTT. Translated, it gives CASSFGDLNTEAFF.

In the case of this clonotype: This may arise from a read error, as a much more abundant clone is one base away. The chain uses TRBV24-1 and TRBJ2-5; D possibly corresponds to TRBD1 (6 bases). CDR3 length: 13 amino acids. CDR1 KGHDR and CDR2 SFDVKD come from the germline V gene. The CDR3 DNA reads TGTGCCACCAGGGACAGCGAGCAAGGGACCCAGTACTTC. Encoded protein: CATRDSEQGTQYF.

The DNA for the CDR3 is TGTGCCAGCAGCCACGACAGCACCGCTTACAATGAGCAGTTCTTC. This gives the protein CASSHDSTAYNEQFF. This rearrangement joins TRBV7-9 to TRBJ2-1, with a weak D call TRBD1 (5 bases). Germline V gene sequence: CDR1 SEHNR, CDR2 FQNEAQ (reference sequence). The CDR3 spans 15 residues. V lost 5 bases and J lost 4, with 15 bases in between.

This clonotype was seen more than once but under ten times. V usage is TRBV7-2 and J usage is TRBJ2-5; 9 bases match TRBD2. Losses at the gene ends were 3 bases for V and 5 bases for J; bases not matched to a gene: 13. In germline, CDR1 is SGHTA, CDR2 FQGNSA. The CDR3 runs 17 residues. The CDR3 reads CASSLGSGASGTETQYF. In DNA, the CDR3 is TGTGCCAGCAGCTTGGGGTCCGGGGCTAGCGGGACGGAGACCCAGTACTTC.

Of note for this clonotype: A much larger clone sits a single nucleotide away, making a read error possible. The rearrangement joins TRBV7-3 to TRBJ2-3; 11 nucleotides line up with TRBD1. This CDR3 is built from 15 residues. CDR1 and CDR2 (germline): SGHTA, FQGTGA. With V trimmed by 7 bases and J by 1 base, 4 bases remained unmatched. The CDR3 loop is CASNMDRGRTDTQYF. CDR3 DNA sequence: TGTGCCAGCAACATGGACAGGGGGCGCACAGATACGCAGTATTTT.

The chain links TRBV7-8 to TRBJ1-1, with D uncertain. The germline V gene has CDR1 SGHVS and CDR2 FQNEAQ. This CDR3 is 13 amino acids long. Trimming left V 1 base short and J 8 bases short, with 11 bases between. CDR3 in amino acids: CASSLESVPEAFF. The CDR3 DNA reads TGTGCCAGCAGCTTAGAGAGCGTTCCAGAAGCTTTCTTT.

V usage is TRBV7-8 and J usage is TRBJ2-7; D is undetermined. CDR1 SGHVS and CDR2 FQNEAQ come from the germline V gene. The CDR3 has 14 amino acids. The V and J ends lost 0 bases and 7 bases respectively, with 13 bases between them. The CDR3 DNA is TGTGCCAGCAGCTTAGCCACGGCCCCCCGGGAGCAGTACTTC. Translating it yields CASSLATAPREQYF.

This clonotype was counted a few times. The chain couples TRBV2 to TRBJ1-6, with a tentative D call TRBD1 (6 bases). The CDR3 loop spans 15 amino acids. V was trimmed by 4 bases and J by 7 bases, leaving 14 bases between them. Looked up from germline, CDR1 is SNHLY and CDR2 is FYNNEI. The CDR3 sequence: CASSAHREGNSPLHF. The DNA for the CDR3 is TGTGCCAGCAGTGCCCACAGGGAGGGGAATTCACCCCTCCACTTT.

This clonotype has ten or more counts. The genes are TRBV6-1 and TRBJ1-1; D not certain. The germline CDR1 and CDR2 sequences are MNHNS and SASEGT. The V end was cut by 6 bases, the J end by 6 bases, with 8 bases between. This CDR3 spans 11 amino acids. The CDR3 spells CASSYSAEAFF. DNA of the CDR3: TGTGCCAGCAGCTACAGCGCTGAAGCTTTCTTT.

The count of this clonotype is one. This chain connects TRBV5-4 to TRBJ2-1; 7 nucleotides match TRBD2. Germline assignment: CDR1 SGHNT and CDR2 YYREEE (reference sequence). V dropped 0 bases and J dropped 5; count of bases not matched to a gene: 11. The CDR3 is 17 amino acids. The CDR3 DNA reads TGTGCCAGCAGCTTGGGGGGGTCTAGCGGAGCAAACAATGAGCAGTTCTTC. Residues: CASSLGGSSGANNEQFF.